This T cell receptor beta chain was identified in a study of identical twins' blood T cells. In germline, CDR1 is DFQATT, CDR2 SNEGSKA (reference sequence). The germline V and J ends were trimmed by 1 base and 3 bases, with 15 bases remaining between them. The CDR3 spans 15 residues. TCRdb analysed the 5' RACE reads with MiXCR anew, one entry per CDR3 protein. Seen here are 300,000 to 400,000 distinct CDR3 sequences, over 25% observed once, and the top ten hold approximately 6.6%. This clonotype showed up just once. Sequences were obtained from PBMCs. This TCR derives from a woman between 18 and 55 years old in good health. This sequence joins TRBV20-1 and TRBJ2-5; the D is unclear. The CDR3 DNA follows: TGCAGTGCTAGAGGGCGGTGGCCCGTCAAAGAGACCCAGTACTTC. Translated: CSARGRWPVKETQYF.